Sequencing of this T cell receptor (beta chain) was carried out in a study of cytomegalovirus exposure and HLA in healthy donors. The PCR ran on 60 Vbeta and 13 Jbeta primers. Assay used: immunoSEQ multiplex PCR; TCRdb lists only in-frame clones, some missing. Among more than 150,000 clones listed, roughly 90% were seen once. As regards this clone: Its antigen is currently unknown.

Findings and caveats of the study: A previous analysis found most TCR beta V segments productive roughly 87% or roughly 30% of the time. The classifier, whose performance was assessed in both the original and validation cohorts, reportedly diagnosed cytomegalovirus status with high specificity and sensitivity.

Germline V gene sequence: CDR1 MNHNS, CDR2 SASEGT. Deletions cut 4 bases from V and 6 bases from J, with 21 bases between. The CDR3 is made up of 16 amino acids. The TCR was taken from a girl in the first two years of life in good health and CMV-seronegative. The sequenced sample was PBMCs. This chain connects TRBV6-1 to TRBJ1-2; D uncertain. The DNA for the CDR3 is TGTGCCAGCAGTGGACCTGAGGAGCGTACGAGGAATGGCTACACCTTC. It translates to CASSGPEERTRNGYTF.